This passage covers 18 T cell receptor beta chains from one sample sequenced in a study of shared clonotypes between healthy human individuals. The assay was immunoSEQ multiplex PCR, and TCRdb's table has in-frame clones only and misses some. The profile shows roughly 680,000 clones, around 70% of them singletons. Input material: memory CD4+ T cells sorted from blood. Indicated subset: CD45RA-negative fraction. Every receptor here comes from a woman aged 25 to 39 in good health.

This clone was found once. This chain links TRBV19 with TRBJ1-3, with TRBD1 as a possible D gene (5 bases). Deletions cut 5 bases from V and 2 bases from J, with 10 bases between. Germline loops: CDR1 LNHDA, CDR2 SQIVND (reference sequence). The CDR3 is 14 amino acids. This CDR3 reads CASSPLGAGNTIYF. For the CDR3, the DNA is TGTGCCAGTAGTCCTTTGGGGGCTGGAAACACCATATATTTT.

The V gene is TRBV6-5, the J gene TRBJ2-3; D not certain. The length of the CDR3 is 15 residues. Trimming stripped 2 bases from V and 2 bases from J, with 11 bases between. Germline V CDR1 and CDR2: MNHEY, SVGAGI. The CDR3 bases are TGTGCCAGCAGTTACAGTGTTTCCGACACAGATACGCAGTATTTT. Translation: CASSYSVSDTDTQYF.

The chain recombines TRBV28 with TRBJ1-5, with 10 positions matching TRBD1. CDR1 MDHEN and CDR2 SYDVKM come from the germline V gene. V trimming: 2 bases; J trimming: 5 bases; junction bases outside the gene matches: 3. This CDR3 region has 15 residues. Here the CDR3 reads CASSLGGQGYQPQHF. The CDR3 coding sequence is TGTGCCAGCAGTTTAGGGGGACAGGGGTATCAGCCCCAGCATTTT.

The V call is TRBV6-5, the J call TRBJ2-1; TRBD2 agrees at 12 bases. Germline assignment: CDR1 MNHEY and CDR2 SVGAGI. Losses at the gene ends were 4 bases for V and 5 bases for J; bases not matched to a gene: 3. The CDR3 totals 15 residues. DNA for the CDR3: TGTGCCAGCAGTTGGGGACTAGCGGGCCACAATGAGCAGTTCTTC. It codes for CASSWGLAGHNEQFF.

The chain carries TRBV14 and TRBJ1-4; D remains unclear. The germline V and J ends were trimmed by 4 bases and 0 bases, with 9 bases remaining between them. Germline-derived CDR1 and CDR2 are SGHDN and FVKESK. The CDR3 is 15 residues long. CDR3 region: CASSPFGATNEKLFF. DNA for the CDR3: TGTGCCAGCAGCCCTTTTGGAGCAACTAATGAAAAACTGTTTTTT.

The chain employs TRBV6-1 and TRBJ2-1; TRBD1 agrees at 7 bases. Germline CDR1 and CDR2: MNHNS and SASEGT. The CDR3 consists of 13 residues. With V trimmed by 6 bases and J by 11 bases, 10 bases remained unmatched. The DNA of the CDR3 is TGTGCCAGCAGGGAGACACGGGACAGCCAGCAGTTCTTC. Protein sequence: CASRETRDSQQFF.

This clone came up once. The CDR3 region is CASSQEAGAGYTF. CDR3 sequence (DNA): TGCGCCAGCAGCCAAGAGGCAGGGGCCGGCTACACCTTC. The rearrangement uses TRBV4-1 and TRBJ1-2; perhaps TRBD1 as D (6 bases). The CDR3 consists of 13 residues. Germline V gives CDR1 MGHRA, CDR2 YSYEKL. Trimming left V 0 bases short and J 8 bases short, with 10 bases between.

Of note for this clone: A much larger clone is a single base away; this may be a read error. The CDR3 region is CASRPPGANVLTF. CDR3 sequence (DNA): TGTGCCAGCAGGCCCCCTGGGGCCAACGTCCTGACTTTC. V and J are TRBV28 and TRBJ2-6; D is ambiguous. Germline V gene sequence: CDR1 MDHEN, CDR2 SYDVKM. The CDR3 is made up of 13 amino acids. V lost 6 bases and J 2 bases, leaving 5 bases between the germline ends.

This clone was picked up a small number of times. At the DNA level, this CDR3 is encoded by other sequences in the same sample as well. V and J are TRBV4-1 and TRBJ2-1; D gene uncertain. Germline lookup yields CDR1 MGHRA and CDR2 YSYEKL. Trimming pared 1 base from V and 8 bases from J, leaving 6 bases between. This CDR3 is built from 12 residues. The CDR3 coding sequence is TGCGCCAGCAGCCAAGTGGGTTATGAGCAGTTCTTC. Protein: CASSQVGYEQFF.

A single count supports this clone. V usage is TRBV11-2 and J usage is TRBJ2-1; TRBD2 matches at 8 bases. V was pared by 5 bases and J by 5 bases, with 20 bases of the junction left unmatched. Germline CDR1 reads SGHAT; CDR2 reads FQNNGV. The CDR3 runs to 19 residues. CDR3 loop: CASSVRSKLSGSLNNEQFF. In DNA, the CDR3 is TGTGCCAGCAGCGTAAGGTCCAAATTAAGCGGGAGTCTTAACAATGAGCAGTTCTTC.

This clone was observed many times. The genes are TRBV19 and TRBJ1-5; D is possibly TRBD1 (5 bases). This CDR3 is built from 16 residues. Per germline, CDR1 LNHDA and CDR2 SQIVND (reference sequence). Trimming removed 1 base at V and 3 bases at J, with 13 bases between. The CDR3 spells CASSIGQGRYNQPQHF. CDR3 coding DNA: TGTGCCAGTAGTATAGGGCAGGGCCGGTACAATCAGCCCCAGCATTTT.

V and J are TRBV6-1 and TRBJ2-1; no reliable D call. Trimming left V 10 bases short and J 6 bases short, with 19 bases between. The CDR3 loop spans 14 amino acids. CDR1 is MNHNS and CDR2 is SASEGT in the germline V gene. The chain's CDR3 is CATTVSHSINEQFF. DNA of the CDR3: TGTGCCACTACGGTTAGCCATTCCATCAATGAGCAGTTCTTC.

This clone was found once. The chain joins TRBV7-5 to TRBJ2-7; whether TRBD2, the table's D call, matches the DNA was not checked. TRBV7-5 is listed as a pseudogene. The length of the CDR3 is 17 residues. CDR3 bases: TGTGCCAGCAGCTCTCCCCTTGGTAGCGGGAGCTCCTACGAGCAGTACTTC. Amino acid sequence: CASSSPLGSGSSYEQYF.

This clone was counted many times. The V call is TRBV9, the J call TRBJ1-3; the D gene is possibly TRBD1 (6 bases). Trimming shortened V by 4 bases and J by 0 bases, and 11 bases separated the two germline ends. The CDR3 is 15 amino acids. Germline assignment: CDR1 SGDLS and CDR2 YYNGEE. The DNA of the CDR3 is TGTGCCAGCAGCCCTCCGGGGGCCTCTGGAAACACCATATATTTT. It codes for CASSPPGASGNTIYF.

This clone has only one observation. The chain uses TRBV28 and TRBJ1-2; TRBD1 matches at 7 bases. Per germline, CDR1 MDHEN and CDR2 SYDVKM. This CDR3 spans 14 amino acids. J lost 5 bases, V lost 6 bases, and 9 bases had no gene match. CDR3 DNA sequence: TGTGCCAGCAGCTCGCTAACCAGGGGGTATGGCTACACCTTC. It translates to CASSSLTRGYGYTF.

The rearrangement joins TRBV6-1 to TRBJ1-5; D call uncertain. V shed 2 bases and J shed 5 bases, with 10 bases lying between them. Germline CDR1 is MNHNS and CDR2 is SASEGT. The CDR3 length is 14 residues. The CDR3 sequence is CASSERATYQPQHF. Written as DNA, the CDR3 is TGTGCCAGCAGTGAACGAGCCACTTATCAGCCCCAGCATTTT.

The V gene is TRBV9, the J gene TRBJ1-1; tentatively, D is TRBD1 (5 bases). The CDR3 covers 14 residues. CDR1 is SGDLS, CDR2 YYNGEE, per germline. The V end was cut by 3 bases, the J end by 3 bases, with 12 bases between. The CDR3 bases are TGTGCCAGCAGCGGCTTCCCAGGGTACACTGAAGCTTTCTTT. It is translated as CASSGFPGYTEAFF.

Worth noting for this clone: The sample holds other DNA sequences that translate to the same CDR3. The V call is TRBV5-6, the J call TRBJ1-2, with D unresolved. V lost 0 bases and J lost 2, with 8 bases in between. This CDR3 is built from 14 residues. Germline assignment: CDR1 SGHDT and CDR2 YYEEEE. The CDR3 is CASSLGWENYGYTF. Here the CDR3 DNA reads TGTGCCAGCAGCTTGGGGTGGGAAAACTATGGCTACACCTTC.